This T cell receptor beta chain was identified during a study of regulatory T cells in long-lasting Graves disease. This clonotype was counted between two and nine times. CDR3 length: 14 amino acids. Trimming took 5 bases from V and 4 from J; bases not matched to a gene: 8. Germline V CDR1 and CDR2: DFQATT, SNEGSKA (reference sequence). Arm-PCR of CDR3 regions with iRepertoire HTBI primers generated TCR beta libraries. TCRdb re-called the multiplex PCR reads with MiXCR, one entry per CDR3 protein. The table lists 450,000 to 600,000 distinct CDR3 sequences, approximately 13% of them singletons, with 8.5% to 10% in the top ten. Time point given: newly diagnosed GD, antithyroid drugs for less than 3 months. PBMCs provided the RNA from which the TCR library was made. Those enrolled as patients came out of an endocrinology department in Xi'an, China. This same sample was also part of a study on T cells in Graves' hyperthyroidism and ophthalmopathy. That report notes: Patients aged 18 to 65 had newly diagnosed hyperthyroidism lasting under 2 months. Also found in blood were most expanded thyroid clonotypes above 0.001.

The receptor's source is a young man with Graves disease. The sequencing here drew on peripheral blood mononuclear cells (PBMCs), taken at new diagnosis, from a patient treated with antithyroid drugs. The rearrangement links TRBV20-1 to TRBJ2-7, with TRBD2 identical over 10 bases. The DNA of the CDR3 is TGCAGTGCTCGAACAACTAGCGGGAAATACGAGCAGTACTTC. The encoded protein is CSARTTSGKYEQYF.